This T cell receptor (beta chain) was recovered during a study of tumor-infiltrating lymphocytes in primary liver carcinoma (dated by TCRdb to between 2016 and 2019). Describing the broader study: Between November 2015 and 2016, a few patients in China with histopathologically diagnosed primary liver carcinoma had surgical resection. Hepatocellular carcinoma (four) or combined HCC and intrahepatic cholangiocarcinoma (one) was present in the five patients, who were three men and two women aged 30 to 69 years. The five patients had tumors staged T1-T3 N0M0, with maximum diameters ranging from about 4.2 to 10 cm. Roughly 3.5 to 8 million productive TCRbeta reads were obtained per sample, and no significant difference in read depth was found between tissue types. TCRbeta repertoire sequencing, expression microarrays and whole-exome sequencing were combined in the study across five regions of each liver tumor, with adjacent normal tissue and blood also included. A total of roughly 35 specimens from 5 patients, comprising 25 or so tumor regions, 5 adjacent noncancerous liver tissues and 5 peripheral blood samples, were covered by TCRbeta repertoire sequencing. Technical replicate repertoires showed high reproducibility, with mean shared-clone rates roughly 0.87 and correlation coefficients above 0.95.

A constant-region primer and ProtoScript II reverse transcriptase were used to reverse-transcribe TCRbeta-specific cDNA from about 500 ng total RNA. TCRbeta libraries were built with three nested multiplex PCR rounds, a slightly modified ARM-PCR procedure. Each of the first two PCR rounds ran for approximately 10 cycles and used multiplex TRBV1-TRBV30 forward primers together with a Cbeta reverse primer. Sample barcodes and Illumina adapters were attached in a final 25-cycle PCR using Deep VentR polymerase. Before sequencing, amplicons between 200 and 500 bp were purified from gel using a QIAquick gel extraction kit. TCRbeta amplicons were sequenced on an Illumina HiSeq 2500 with 250-bp paired-end reads. As for how the authors treated the data: Reads were quality-trimmed with Trimmomatic v0.33, and paired reads were merged with FLASH v1.2.11 to recover full CDR3 sequences. V, D and J germline segments were assigned to the rearranged TCRbeta sequences using MiGEC v1.2.1b. VDJtools v1.0.0 computed clonotype statistics and Shannon-Wiener diversity indices. To reduce sampling bias, subsequent analyses other than the diversity analysis used only the 250 most abundant clonotypes in each sample. TCRdb applied fastp at Q25 and MiXCR to the public reads, then kept only in-frame beta chains. For every CDR3 protein sequence, its rows merge into one entry that carries the most common genes and DNA. TCRdb's processing, not the authors' own work, is the source of the V and J calls. This sample is represented by some 190,000 distinct CDR3 sequences; about 55% of them were singletons. Around three quarters of the sample lies in the top ten.

Here is what the overall study found, with its caveats: Because sequencing covered only the TCR beta chain and unpaired alpha chains were not captured, true repertoire diversity is likely underestimated. The top 250 clones made up a significantly larger repertoire fraction in tumors than in blood (p = 0.039). Because the samples were bulk and unsorted, CD4+ and CD8+ T cell repertoires could not be compared. Only a few patients were included in the study, and the authors note that the findings should be validated in a larger study. Pairs of tumor regions showed greater repertoire overlap (mean around 36%) than tumor-adjacent pairs (roughly 17%) or tumor-blood pairs (roughly 15%), which is consistent with antigen-driven expansion.

The germline V gene yields SQVTM for CDR1 and ANQGSEA for CDR2. From the cysteine up to the phenylalanine, the CDR3 has a length of 13 residues. Of all the DNA, just the CDR3 is kept, 39 bases in frame from base 1. V is cut by 4 bases and J by 2 bases, and the space between the germline ends is 8 bases. TRIzol reagent was used to extract blood RNA from unsorted whole blood, while the DNeasy Blood & Tissue kit provided the germline DNA. Patients had chronic HBV infection and were treatment-naive at sampling. Roughly 3.9 milliliters of peripheral blood were collected into K2EDTA tubes before surgery. The sample holds a few counts of this clonotype. Its cognate antigen has yet to be identified. Base qualities are not recorded, but no much larger clone differs from it by a single base.

Sample: peripheral blood. This sequence originates from a man aged 35 to 55 with primary liver carcinoma and hepatitis B virus infection. This receptor chain uses TRBV29-1 and TRBJ1-4, with the D gene not clear enough to name. In nucleotide form, the sequence is TGCAGCGTTGTCGTGGCGACTAATGAAAAACTGTTTTTT. Its protein product is CSVVVATNEKLFF.